This entry lists 17 T cell receptor beta chains sequenced from one sample in a study of cytomegalovirus exposure and HLA in healthy donors. PCR involved 60 Vbeta and 13 Jbeta primers. TCRdb's table, derived via immunoSEQ multiplex PCR, lists solely in-frame clones and lacks some. The data hold 150,000 to 200,000 clones, with about four fifths observed a single time. Sequencing input: PBMCs. Source of these receptors: a woman in her forties or fifties in good health and CMV-seronegative.

The genes are TRBV5-1 and TRBJ1-2; D ambiguous. Trimming removed 1 base from V and 4 bases from J, with 14 bases in between. CDR3 size: 15 residues. CDR1 is SGHRS and CDR2 is YFSETQ in the germline V gene. In DNA, the CDR3 is TGCGCCAGCAGCTTGAATAACCCGGAGGTCTATGGCTACACCTTC. The encoded protein is CASSLNNPEVYGYTF.

The V call is TRBV28, the J call TRBJ1-1; 8 nucleotides line up with TRBD1. V was clipped by 3 bases and J by 6 bases; unmatched bases: 6. The CDR3 contains 14 residues. Germline loops: CDR1 MDHEN, CDR2 SYDVKM. CDR3 sequence (DNA): TGTGCCAGCAGTTTGAGACAGGGGCTGGCTGAAGCTTTCTTT. Protein sequence: CASSLRQGLAEAFF.

This clone was seen a handful of times. The junction does not match germline at one end; this may be a read error. This sequence joins TRBV15 and TRBJ2-2; D is perhaps TRBD1 (5 bases). Germline V CDR1 and CDR2: LNHNV, YYDKDF (reference sequence). This CDR3 has 15 residues. CDR3 DNA: TGTGCCACCAGCGGAGACAAGGGGTTTACCGGGGAGCTGTTTTTT. Translation: CATSGDKGFTGELFF.

The chain combines TRBV4-1 with TRBJ2-5; 7 bases agree with TRBD2. This CDR3 comprises 13 residues. Germline assignment: CDR1 MGHRA and CDR2 YSYEKL. The ends lost 3 bases at V and 5 bases at J; junction bases unmatched: 3. In nucleotides, the CDR3 is TGCGCCAGCAGCCAGGCGGGGGAGGAGACCCAGTACTTC. This gives the protein CASSQAGEETQYF.

This clone was seen a single time. V usage is TRBV13 and J usage is TRBJ2-1, with D tentatively TRBD1 (6 bases). The germline CDR1 and CDR2 sequences are PRHDT and FYEKMQ (reference sequence). CDR3 length equals 15 residues. The germline V and J ends were trimmed by 3 bases and 14 bases, with 23 bases remaining between them. The CDR3 loop reads CASSLTTGGMRKEFF. The CDR3, as DNA: TGTGCCAGCAGCTTGACGACAGGAGGAATGCGAAAAGAGTTCTTC.

This chain joins TRBV11-2 and TRBJ2-7; D is unresolved. Trimming removed 0 bases at V and 5 bases at J, with 8 bases between. Germline V gives CDR1 SGHAT, CDR2 FQNNGV. The CDR3 contains 13 residues. DNA for the CDR3: TGTGCCAGCAGCTTAGACAGGCTGCACGAGCAGTACTTC. Translating gives CASSLDRLHEQYF.

The CDR3 protein is CASSDRLSGYTF. The CDR3 DNA reads as TGTGCCAGCAGCGACAGGTTAAGTGGCTACACCTTC. The gene calls are TRBV28 and TRBJ1-2, with D perhaps TRBD1 (6 bases). The V end lost 6 bases, the J end lost 7 bases, and 12 bases lay between the germline ends. The germline V gene encodes CDR1 MDHEN and CDR2 SYDVKM. This CDR3 has 12 residues.

The table lists this clone with a few counts. The chain links TRBV12-5 to TRBJ1-1; possible D gene TRBD1, 6 bases. The germline V gene has CDR1 LGHNT and CDR2 FRNRAP. V was pared by 0 bases and J by 2 bases, with 28 bases between. CDR3 length: 21 amino acids. CDR3 sequence reads: CASGLVPLLTVPGQKNTEAFF. The CDR3 DNA reads as TGTGCTAGTGGTTTGGTACCTTTATTAACCGTCCCGGGACAAAAAAACACTGAAGCTTTCTTT.

The rearrangement uses TRBV5-5 and TRBJ1-2, with unresolved D. Germline V CDR1 and CDR2: SGHKS, YYEKEE (reference sequence). Trimming cost V 2 bases and J 5 bases, with 16 bases left between them. CDR3 size: 15 residues. As DNA, the CDR3 is TGTGCCAGCAGCTTCCGGATCTCGACAATATATGGCTACACCTTC. This codes for CASSFRISTIYGYTF.

The rearrangement joins TRBV4-1 to TRBJ1-2; maybe TRBD1 (5 bases). V was trimmed by 1 base and J by 2 bases, leaving 20 bases between them. Germline-derived CDR1 and CDR2 are MGHRA and YSYEKL. The CDR3 length is 18 residues. CDR3 coding DNA: TGCGCCAGCAGCCAAGTGGAGTTCAGGGTGAAACCCAACTATGGCTACACCTTC. Amino acids: CASSQVEFRVKPNYGYTF.

This clone appeared a few times. This sequence joins TRBV6-5 and TRBJ1-2; a weak D match, TRBD1 (6 bases). With 5 bases removed from V and 6 bases from J, the gap between germline ends came to 13 bases. The CDR3 spans 13 residues. CDR1 and CDR2 from the germline V gene are MNHEY and SVGAGI. In DNA, the CDR3 is TGTGCCAGCAGTCCCGGGGGGGCACATGGCTACACCTTC. It is translated as CASSPGGAHGYTF.

This clone has ten or more counts. This rearrangement joins TRBV5-4 to TRBJ2-7, with D hard to call. V lost 3 bases and J 6 bases, leaving 10 bases between the germline ends. CDR1 and CDR2 from the germline V gene are SGHNT and YYREEE (reference sequence). This CDR3 region has 12 residues. The CDR3 region is CASSSSFSEQYF. The DNA of the CDR3 is TGTGCCAGCAGCTCGTCCTTCTCCGAGCAGTACTTC.

The chain couples TRBV13 to TRBJ1-1; a weak D match, TRBD1 (6 bases). V was trimmed by 3 bases and J by 1 base, leaving 9 bases between them. The CDR3 is made up of 14 amino acids. Germline V gene sequence: CDR1 PRHDT, CDR2 FYEKMQ (reference sequence). In DNA, the CDR3 is TGTGCCAGCAGCTTTCGGACAGCGAACACTGAAGCTTTCTTT. Its translation is CASSFRTANTEAFF.

The chain links TRBV11-1 to TRBJ2-1, with D possibly being TRBD2 (7 bases). Germline loops: CDR1 SGHAT, CDR2 FQDESV (reference sequence). V was shortened by 0 bases and J by 5 bases, with 14 bases between the two germline ends. This CDR3 contains 16 residues. The CDR3 here is CASSLAGGAPHNEQFF. DNA of the CDR3: TGTGCCAGCAGCTTAGCGGGGGGGGCCCCTCACAATGAGCAGTTCTTC.

V is TRBV11-2 and J is TRBJ2-7; weak D call: TRBD2 (6 bases). The V end lost 5 bases, the J end lost 3 bases, and 14 bases lay between the germline ends. This CDR3 is built from 14 residues. The germline V gene has CDR1 SGHAT and CDR2 FQNNGV. The CDR3, as DNA: TGTGCCAGCAGCATTCGATTGGGGGGCTACGAGCAGTACTTC. Translated: CASSIRLGGYEQYF.

This clone appeared a few times. The rearrangement uses TRBV19 and TRBJ2-7; 8 bases fit TRBD1. Looked up from germline, CDR1 is LNHDA and CDR2 is SQIVND (reference sequence). V gave up 5 bases and J gave up 3 bases; unmatched junction bases: 3. This CDR3 spans 13 amino acids. DNA for the CDR3: TGTGCCAGTAGTTCAACAGGGGGCTACGAGCAGTACTTC. Translation: CASSSTGGYEQYF.

The chain joins TRBV29-1 to TRBJ1-2, with D perhaps matching TRBD1 (6 bases). The ends were cut back, 6 bases at V and 7 bases at J, with 9 bases in the middle. This CDR3 contains 10 residues. Germline V CDR1 and CDR2: SQVTM, ANQGSEA. For the CDR3, the DNA is TGCAGCGTGACAGGTGCTGGCTACACCTTC. Encoded protein: CSVTGAGYTF. The full variable domain, with the rest looked up from reference TRBV29-1 and TRBJ1-2, is SAVISQKPSRDICQRGTSLTIQCQVDSQVTMMFWYRQQPGQSLTLIATANQGSEATYESGFVIDKFPISRPNLTFSTLTVSNMSPEDSSIYLCSVTGAGYTFGSGTRLTVV.